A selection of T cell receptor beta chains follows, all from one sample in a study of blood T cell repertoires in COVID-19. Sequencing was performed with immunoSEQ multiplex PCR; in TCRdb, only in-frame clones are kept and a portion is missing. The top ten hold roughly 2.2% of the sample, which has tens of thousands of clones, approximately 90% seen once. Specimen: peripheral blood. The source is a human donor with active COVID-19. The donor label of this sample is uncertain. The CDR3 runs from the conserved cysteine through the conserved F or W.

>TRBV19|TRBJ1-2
CASSILQQATNYGYTF
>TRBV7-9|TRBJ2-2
CASSFVAENTGELFF
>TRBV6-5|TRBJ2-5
CASRSWIGSMETQYF
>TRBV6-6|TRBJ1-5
CASSYPRQPQHF
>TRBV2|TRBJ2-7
CASSEGEGSYEQYF
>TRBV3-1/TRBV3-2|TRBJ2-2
CASRPRWAPNTGELFF
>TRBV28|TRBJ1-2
CASSPADRNYGYTF
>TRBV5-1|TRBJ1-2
CASSFSGVDGYTF
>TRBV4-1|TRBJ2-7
CASSQGQAYEQYF
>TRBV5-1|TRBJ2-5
CASSMGLAGETQYF
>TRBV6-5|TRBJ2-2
CASSPFLNTGELFF
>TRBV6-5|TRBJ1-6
CASRSAGTGRSPLHF
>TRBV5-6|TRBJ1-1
CASSGRKNRDNTEAFF
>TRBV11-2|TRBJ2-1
CASSSGTPNEQFF
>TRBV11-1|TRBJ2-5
CASSSRVEAQYF
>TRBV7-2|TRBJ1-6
CASSPGTAFYNSPLHF
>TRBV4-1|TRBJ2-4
CASSQDRRQGNPKNIQYF
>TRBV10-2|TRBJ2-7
CASSETSGGTYEQYF
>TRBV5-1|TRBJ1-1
CASKIWTGPNTEAFF
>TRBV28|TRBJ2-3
CASSLWRAPRTDTQYF
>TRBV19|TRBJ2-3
CASGNRGGWSTDTQYF
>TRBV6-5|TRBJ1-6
CASSYSRGAENSPLHF
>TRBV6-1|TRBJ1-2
CASSELYGYTF
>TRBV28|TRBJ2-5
CASSPTSGGVETQYF
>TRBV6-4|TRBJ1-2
CASSSTGTGYGYTF
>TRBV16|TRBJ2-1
CASSRAPRGVSSYNEQFF
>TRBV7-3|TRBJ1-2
CASSLTSQGNYGYTF
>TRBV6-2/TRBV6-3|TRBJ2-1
CASSGEDRDPYYNEQFF
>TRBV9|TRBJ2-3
CASSVSGDTDTQYF
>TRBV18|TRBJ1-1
CASTRTVNTEAFF
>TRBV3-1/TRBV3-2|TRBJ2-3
CASSQDHVRADTQYF
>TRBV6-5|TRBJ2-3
CASRGPFRRTDTQYF
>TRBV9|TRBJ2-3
CASSVSEGSTDTQYF
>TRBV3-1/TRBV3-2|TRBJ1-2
CASSQGGGYGYTF
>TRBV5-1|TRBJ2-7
CASSLASGYEQYF
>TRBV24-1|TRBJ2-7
CATSDGRAEQYF
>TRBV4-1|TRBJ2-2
CASSQDKYRGESTGELFF
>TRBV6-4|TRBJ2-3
CASSAYSGGAADTQYF
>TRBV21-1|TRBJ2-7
CASLQGGGEGEQYF
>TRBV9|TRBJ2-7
CASSVDAEGRYEQYF
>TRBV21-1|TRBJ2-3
CASPLGGQTDTQYF
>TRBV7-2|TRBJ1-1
CASSLVPGEHTEAFF
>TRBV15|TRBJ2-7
CATSNAVEAIYEQYF
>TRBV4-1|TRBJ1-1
CASSQSDRAENTEAFF
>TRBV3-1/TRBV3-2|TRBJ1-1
CASSQTPDSKNTEAFF
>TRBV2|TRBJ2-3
CASRFRGADTQYF
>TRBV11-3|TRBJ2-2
CASSLWGDTGELFF
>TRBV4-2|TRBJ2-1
CASSQVVLAGGQDLNEQFF
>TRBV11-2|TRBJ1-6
CASSWRGSQALHF
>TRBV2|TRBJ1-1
CASSEARGRGTEAFF
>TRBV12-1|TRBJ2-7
CASSFLGGALAGNLYEQYF
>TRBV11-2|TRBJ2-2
CASSFDREGAGELFF
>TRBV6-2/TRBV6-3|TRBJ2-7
CASSYGRGGYEQYF
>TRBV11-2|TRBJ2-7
CASRHRTDSYEQYF